This TCR beta chain was found in a study of T cell responses to AZD1222 COVID-19 vaccine. General study results and limits: Nearly half of unique spike-specific TCRs reportedly avoided B.1.351 and B.1.1.7 mutated regions. The number of AZD1222 recipients seropositive at baseline was only five to seven. An increase in Spike-specific TCR breadth and depth was observed after two AZD1222 doses.

The CDR3 has 15 amino acids. Germline V gene data show CDR1 as SGHTA and CDR2 as FQGNSA. V was shortened by 2 bases and J by 8 bases, with 13 bases between the two germline ends. A word on this clone: Its antigen is as yet unknown.

Profiled with immunoSEQ multiplex PCR; TCRdb holds only in-frame clones, not every one. Among roughly 50,000 clones, 80% to 90% were seen once, and the ten largest hold about 14%. The material was peripheral blood, obtained 28 days after the second AZD1222 dose. The clonotype originates from an adult who received the AZD1222 COVID-19 vaccine. The J gene is TRBJ1-6, the V gene TRBV7-2, with D perhaps TRBD1 (6 bases). CDR3 DNA: TGTGCCAGCAGCTTAATTGGGGGCGAGGATTCACCCCTCCACTTT. Translating it yields CASSLIGGEDSPLHF.